The next 14 T cell receptor beta chains were all read from a single sample in a study of human T cells and chemical hapten exposure. Using its own MiXCR run on the RACE reads, TCRdb lists one record per CDR3 protein. The table has approximately 100,000 distinct CDR3 sequences, roughly 12% seen once. Time point described: pre-sensitization, week 0. Treatment noted: therapeutic diphenylcyclopropenone sensitization with weekly scalp DPC. This material consisted of whole blood, taken in connection with sensitization to the hapten diphenylcyclopropenone (DPC). The source of these receptors is a woman in her 50s with alopecia areata. Some clones in this sample may be carry-over from other donors' samples.

The chain couples TRBV20-1 to TRBJ2-1, with D unresolved. The length of the CDR3 is 14 residues. Trimming pared 6 bases from V and 7 bases from J, leaving 19 bases between. Germline values: CDR1 DFQATT, CDR2 SNEGSKA (reference sequence). The CDR3 is CSAPGARLGNEQFF. Here the CDR3 DNA reads TGCAGTGCCCCCGGAGCGAGATTGGGGAATGAGCAGTTCTTC.

The gene calls are TRBV6-6 and TRBJ1-2, with D unclear. Germline V gene sequence: CDR1 MNHNY, CDR2 SVGAGI (reference sequence). V was pared by 0 bases and J by 2 bases, with 7 bases between. There are 14 residues in the CDR3. As DNA, the CDR3 is TGTGCCAGCAGTTACTCAGACCTCAACTATGGCTACACCTTC. This translates into CASSYSDLNYGYTF.

The chain joins TRBV12-3 or TRBV12-4 to TRBJ1-1; tentative D call: TRBD1 (6 bases). The CDR3 is 13 amino acids. V lost 9 bases, J lost 1 base, and 12 bases lay in between. CDR3 protein: CASRGQWNTEAFF. The CDR3 nucleotides are TGTGCCAGTAGAGGACAGTGGAACACTGAAGCTTTCTTT.

This clonotype was observed a handful of times. The genes are TRBV7-2 and TRBJ2-1; unclear D gene. CDR3 length equals 16 residues. CDR1 and CDR2 from the germline V gene are SGHTA and FQGNSA. V was clipped by 2 bases and J by 7 bases, with 18 bases between them. This CDR3 reads CASSLMSGTARNEQFF. Written as DNA, the CDR3 is TGTGCCAGCAGCTTAATGTCCGGCACGGCACGGAATGAGCAGTTCTTC. Drawing the rest from reference TRBV7-2 and TRBJ2-1, the complete variable domain is GAGVSQSPSNKVTEKGKDVELRCDPISGHTALYWYRQSLGQGLEFLIYFQGNSAPDKSGLPSDRFSAERTGGSVSTLTIQRTQQEDSAVYLCASSLMSGTARNEQFFGPGTRLTVL.

This clonotype was recorded a few times. The chain joins TRBV6-2 or TRBV6-3 to TRBJ1-2, with D possibly matching TRBD1 (6 bases). This CDR3 region has 14 residues. Trimming stripped 6 bases from V and 4 bases from J, with 15 bases between. Per germline, CDR1 MNHEY and CDR2 SVGEGT. The CDR3 DNA reads TGTGCCAGCAGAGAACAAACAGGGAGCTATGGCTACACCTTC. It codes for CASREQTGSYGYTF.

This clonotype has ten or more counts. The chain recombines TRBV28 with TRBJ1-1, with D possibly matching TRBD1 (6 bases). Germline CDR1 and CDR2: MDHEN and SYDVKM. V was trimmed by 6 bases and J by 0 bases, leaving 8 bases between them. This CDR3 spans 13 amino acids. The CDR3 here is CASSGQMNTEAFF. CDR3 sequence (DNA): TGTGCCAGCAGCGGACAGATGAACACTGAAGCTTTCTTT.

This clonotype occurred many times. This chain connects TRBV12-3 or TRBV12-4 to TRBJ1-5; D gene unclear. There are 15 residues in the CDR3. The ends were cut back, 0 bases at V and 5 bases at J, with 11 bases in the middle. CDR3 in DNA: TGTGCCAGCAGTTTAGCGATAGCCGGATATCAGCCCCAGCATTTT. Translating it yields CASSLAIAGYQPQHF.

CDR3 loop: CAISDPGYYEQYF. CDR3 in DNA: TGTGCCATCAGTGATCCAGGGTACTACGAGCAGTACTTC. The chain has TRBV10-3 and TRBJ2-7; a weak D match, TRBD1 (5 bases). Germline V gives CDR1 ENHRY, CDR2 SYGVKD. The CDR3 totals 13 residues. Trimming shortened V by 3 bases and J by 3 bases, and 9 bases separated the two germline ends.

The rearrangement uses TRBV7-2 and TRBJ2-3; D unclear. The CDR3 extends over 13 amino acids. V lost 3 bases to trimming and J lost 4 bases, with 8 bases between them. Germline loops: CDR1 SGHTA, CDR2 FQGNSA. CDR3 residues: CASSFWESDTQYF. DNA for the CDR3: TGTGCCAGCAGCTTTTGGGAATCAGATACGCAGTATTTT. Variable domain in full (rest from reference TRBV7-2 and TRBJ2-3): GAGVSQSPSNKVTEKGKDVELRCDPISGHTALYWYRQSLGQGLEFLIYFQGNSAPDKSGLPSDRFSAERTGGSVSTLTIQRTQQEDSAVYLCASSFWESDTQYFGPGTRLTVL.

This clonotype was seen ten or more times. The chain carries TRBV6-2 or TRBV6-3 and TRBJ2-7; D is perhaps TRBD1 (6 bases). The CDR3 is 13 residues long. Germline-derived CDR1 and CDR2 are MNHEY and SVGEGT. V was shortened by 6 bases and J by 1 base, with 10 bases between the two germline ends. The CDR3 coding sequence is TGTGCCAGCAGCCGACAGGTTTCCTACGAGCAGTACTTC. Protein product: CASSRQVSYEQYF.

The chain combines TRBV5-1 with TRBJ2-3; TRBD2 agrees at 8 bases. J lost 5 bases, V lost 2 bases, and 4 bases had no gene match. This CDR3 region has 14 residues. From germline, CDR1 is SGHRS and CDR2 YFSETQ. In DNA, the CDR3 is TGCGCCAGCAGCTTACAGCGGGAGAAAGATACGCAGTATTTT. This translates into CASSLQREKDTQYF.

The chain recombines TRBV28 with TRBJ2-7, with unresolved D. The germline gives CDR1 MDHEN, CDR2 SYDVKM. CDR3 length: 12 residues. V lost 5 bases, J lost 5 bases, and 10 bases lay in between. CDR3 bases: TGTGCCAGCAGTCCAGGTCCGCACGAGCAGTACTTC. Protein sequence: CASSPGPHEQYF.

The V and J genes are TRBV19 and TRBJ1-5; no definite D call. CDR1 is LNHDA, CDR2 SQIVND, per germline (reference sequence). This CDR3 is built from 16 residues. Between the trimmed V and J ends, which lost 1 base and 1 base, there was a span of 11 bases. The CDR3 DNA sequence: TGTGCCAGTAGTATAGCCTGGCGCCAGAGCAATCAGCCCCAGCATTTT. It specifies CASSIAWRQSNQPQHF. The full variable domain, with the rest looked up from reference TRBV19 and TRBJ1-5, is DGGITQSPKYLFRKEGQNVTLSCEQNLNHDAMYWYRQDPGQGLRLIYYSQIVNDFQKGDIAEGYSVSREKKESFPLTVTSAQKNPTAFYLCASSIAWRQSNQPQHFGDGTRLSIL.

This chain uses TRBV6-2 or TRBV6-3 with TRBJ2-4; 7 positions agree with TRBD2. The CDR3 is 11 residues long. V was clipped by 3 bases and J by 11 bases; unmatched bases: 1. CDR1 and CDR2 from the germline V gene are MNHEY and SVGEGT. The chain's CDR3 is CASSYLAVQYF. CDR3 in DNA: TGTGCCAGCAGTTATCTAGCGGTTCAGTACTTC.